These 32 T cell receptor beta chains originate from one sample sequenced in a study of T cell clones after liver transplantation. Repertoires were generated with immunoSEQ multiplex PCR, while TCRdb's copy carries only in-frame clones and drops some. Of 60,000 or so clones in the sample, 71% were seen once. The sample in question was CD4+ T cells from blood, obtained before liver transplant. These receptors all come from a human donor who received a liver transplant.

The chain couples TRBV15 to TRBJ2-1; D remains ambiguous. V lost 4 bases to trimming and J lost 3 bases, with 13 bases between them. Germline-derived CDR1 and CDR2 are LNHNV and YYDKDF (reference sequence). This CDR3 is built from 15 residues. In nucleotides, the CDR3 is TGTGCCACCAGCACACAATACTACGACTACAATGAGCAGTTCTTC. Translated, it gives CATSTQYYDYNEQFF.

This clone turned up a few times. The rearrangement uses TRBV6-6 and TRBJ1-6; TRBD1 might be the D (5 bases). The V end was cut by 7 bases, the J end by 0 bases, with 13 bases between. CDR3 size: 16 residues. Germline V gene lookup returns CDR1 MNHNY and CDR2 SVGAGI (reference sequence). The CDR3 bases are TGTGCCAGCACCGGGGGGTCTCGCTCCTATAATTCACCCCTCCACTTT. It specifies CASTGGSRSYNSPLHF.

The rearrangement uses TRBV30 and TRBJ2-3, with 7 bases fitting TRBD2. This CDR3 is 15 amino acids long. Looked up from germline, CDR1 is GTSNPN and CDR2 is SVGIG (reference sequence). V lost 0 bases, J lost 3 bases, and 6 bases stayed unmatched. The chain's CDR3 is CAWSVPRGGTDTQYF. The CDR3, as DNA: TGTGCCTGGAGTGTACCTCGGGGAGGGACAGATACGCAGTATTTT.

The CDR3 loop is CASTPVGGGGMYGYTF. Written as DNA, the CDR3 is TGCGCCAGCACCCCCGTCGGAGGGGGCGGGATGTATGGCTACACCTTC. The rearrangement uses TRBV5-1 and TRBJ1-2; 7 bases map to TRBD1. CDR1 is SGHRS, CDR2 YFSETQ, per germline. The CDR3 extends over 16 amino acids. Trimming at V came to 6 bases and at J to 5 bases, leaving 16 bases not matched to a gene.

V is TRBV30 and J is TRBJ1-5, with D possibly being TRBD1 (5 bases). The V end was cut by 2 bases, the J end by 2 bases, with 7 bases between. This CDR3 has 13 residues. Germline V gene data show CDR1 as GTSNPN and CDR2 as SVGIG (reference sequence). The CDR3 region is CAWSTQGNQPQHF. The DNA for the CDR3 is TGTGCCTGGAGTACACAGGGCAATCAGCCCCAGCATTTT.

The V call is TRBV29-1, the J call TRBJ2-1, with 7 bases lining up with TRBD1. CDR1 SQVTM and CDR2 ANQGSEA come from the germline V gene. The CDR3 is 14 residues long. V shed 8 bases and J 4 bases; nucleotides not matched to a gene: 11. The CDR3 loop reads CSFRDSAVYNEQFF. CDR3 coding DNA: TGCAGCTTCCGGGACAGTGCTGTTTACAATGAGCAGTTCTTC.

This clone appeared once. The gene calls are TRBV11-3 and TRBJ2-1, with 13 bases aligning to TRBD2. The CDR3 loop spans 15 amino acids. J gave up 8 bases and V 2 bases, and 3 bases lay outside the gene matches. The V gene's germline CDR1 is SGHNT and CDR2 YENEEA. Here the CDR3 reads CASSLRTSGGDEQFF. In DNA form, the CDR3 reads TGTGCCAGCAGCTTAAGGACTAGCGGGGGTGATGAGCAGTTCTTC.

The V call is TRBV18, the J call TRBJ1-4; D gene ambiguous. V was cut by 2 bases and J by 8 bases, with 6 bases left in between. Germline CDR1 KGHSH, CDR2 LQKENI. The CDR3 is made up of 12 amino acids. The CDR3: CASSPGQEKLFF. CDR3 bases: TGTGCCAGCTCACCAGGGCAAGAAAAACTGTTTTTT.

This rearrangement joins TRBV4-1 to TRBJ2-2; 9 bases are shared with TRBD1. Germline lookup yields CDR1 MGHRA and CDR2 YSYEKL. The CDR3 spans 17 residues. The V gene end was trimmed by 3 bases and the J gene end by 6 bases; junction bases not matched to a gene: 11. The CDR3 coding sequence is TGCGCCAGCAGCCAGATCACCGGGACAGGGACCGCCGGGGAGCTGTTTTTT. Translation gives CASSQITGTGTAGELFF.

The genes are TRBV2 and TRBJ2-3, with 9 bases matching TRBD2. Germline lookup yields CDR1 SNHLY and CDR2 FYNNEI. The CDR3 runs 14 residues. V shed 0 bases and J 8 bases; nucleotides not matched to a gene: 3. CDR3 residues: CASSEASGGVTQYF. The DNA of the CDR3 is TGTGCCAGCAGTGAAGCTAGCGGGGGAGTTACGCAGTATTTT.

The chain joins TRBV29-1 to TRBJ1-4; the D is unclear. CDR1 is SQVTM and CDR2 is ANQGSEA in the germline V gene. With 7 bases removed from V and 8 bases from J, the gap between germline ends came to 20 bases. This CDR3 comprises 14 residues. The CDR3 loop reads CSAHAAGQGEKLFF. Here the CDR3 DNA reads TGCAGCGCCCACGCCGCAGGCCAAGGAGAAAAACTGTTTTTT.

The count of this clone is one. This chain links TRBV9 with TRBJ2-3, with D perhaps TRBD1 (6 bases). The germline CDR1 and CDR2 sequences are SGDLS and YYNGEE. This CDR3 spans 12 amino acids. V dropped 4 bases and J dropped 6 bases, with 9 bases sitting between them. CDR3 residues: CASSQGSDTQYF. The DNA of the CDR3 is TGTGCCAGCAGCCAGGGGAGCGATACGCAGTATTTT.

CDR3 sequence: CASSHTSGGAADTQYF. CDR3 bases: TGTGCCAGCAGCCACACTAGCGGGGGGGCCGCAGATACGCAGTATTTT. The J gene is TRBJ2-3, the V gene TRBV7-9; 13 nucleotides line up with TRBD2. The V gene end was trimmed by 5 bases and the J gene end by 4 bases; junction bases not matched to a gene: 6. The CDR3 is made up of 16 amino acids. CDR1 and CDR2 from the germline V gene are SEHNR and FQNEAQ (reference sequence).

This clone occurred many times. The V gene is TRBV9, the J gene TRBJ1-1, with TRBD1 as a possible D gene (5 bases). This CDR3 has 15 amino acids. Germline CDR1 reads SGDLS; CDR2 reads YYNGEE. Trimming cost V 3 bases and J 1 base, with 13 bases left between them. The CDR3 loop reads CASSAGGRGNTEAFF. CDR3 coding DNA: TGTGCCAGCAGCGCCGGGGGTCGGGGGAACACTGAAGCTTTCTTT.

The chain carries TRBV10-3 and TRBJ2-3; D is undetermined. V lost 5 bases and J lost 2, with 8 bases in between. CDR1 and CDR2 from the germline V gene are ENHRY and SYGVKD. The CDR3 has 13 residues. The DNA for the CDR3 is TGTGCCATCAGTCGGCAGGACACAGATACGCAGTATTTT. Its protein product is CAISRQDTDTQYF.

This clone was detected many times. The genes are TRBV19 and TRBJ2-1; a possible D gene is TRBD1 (5 bases). The germline CDR1 and CDR2 sequences are LNHDA and SQIVND (reference sequence). This CDR3 has 14 residues. The V and J ends lost 5 bases and 4 bases respectively, with 12 bases between them. The CDR3 loop is CASSGRQIYNEQFF. The CDR3 nucleotides are TGTGCCAGTAGTGGAAGACAGATATACAATGAGCAGTTCTTC.

The J gene is TRBJ2-7, the V gene TRBV5-1; 8 bases fit TRBD1. The length of the CDR3 is 16 residues. Germline lookup yields CDR1 SGHRS and CDR2 YFSETQ. V was pared by 0 bases and J by 7 bases, with 12 bases of the junction left unmatched. CDR3 DNA: TGCGCCAGCAGCTTGGCCGGACAGGGCGGCGAGAAGGAGCAGTACTTC. Translating it yields CASSLAGQGGEKEQYF.

Only a few counts were recorded for this clone. The chain combines TRBV28 with TRBJ2-7; D perhaps matches TRBD1 (5 bases). CDR3 length equals 14 residues. Germline CDR1 and CDR2: MDHEN and SYDVKM. Trimming removed 6 bases from V and 6 bases from J, with 18 bases in between. In DNA form, the CDR3 reads TGTGCCAGCAGATTTTCGGGCAGGGTGGGCGAGCAGTACTTC. Its protein product is CASRFSGRVGEQYF.

The V and J genes are TRBV18 and TRBJ1-1; unclear D gene. Trimming removed 1 base at V and 0 bases at J, with 9 bases between. CDR1 and CDR2 from the germline V gene are KGHSH and LQKENI. The CDR3 covers 15 residues. In nucleotides, the CDR3 is TGTGCCAGCTCACCACTAGCTTTCCTGAACACTGAAGCTTTCTTT. Its translation: CASSPLAFLNTEAFF.

In this sample, this clone turned up once. The chain combines TRBV28 with TRBJ1-5; D is unclear. Germline loops: CDR1 MDHEN, CDR2 SYDVKM. CDR3 size: 13 residues. V was clipped by 2 bases and J by 6 bases, with 8 bases between them. The CDR3 spells CASSLAGFQPQHF. DNA of the CDR3: TGTGCCAGCAGTTTAGCAGGATTTCAGCCCCAGCATTTT.

Only a few counts were recorded for this clone. The chain employs TRBV7-9 and TRBJ1-4; TRBD1 matches 7 bases. Germline V CDR1 and CDR2: SEHNR, FQNEAQ (reference sequence). V shed 5 bases, J shed 4 bases, and the junction held 4 bases outside the gene matches. The CDR3 runs to 14 residues. The chain's CDR3 is CASSQTGNNEKLFF. CDR3 nucleotide sequence: TGTGCCAGCAGCCAGACAGGGAATAATGAAAAACTGTTTTTT.

The rearrangement joins TRBV30 to TRBJ2-3; 9 bases fit TRBD2. This CDR3 has 14 amino acids. J gave up 5 bases and V 3 bases, and 6 bases lay outside the gene matches. Germline CDR1 GTSNPN, CDR2 SVGIG (reference sequence). CDR3 sequence: CAWRGVAGVDTQYF. CDR3 DNA sequence: TGTGCCTGGAGGGGAGTAGCGGGGGTAGATACGCAGTATTTT.

V and J are TRBV10-3 and TRBJ1-3; 9 bases are shared with TRBD1. J lost 3 bases, V lost 0 bases, and 6 bases had no gene match. CDR3 length equals 17 residues. Germline loops: CDR1 ENHRY, CDR2 SYGVKD. As DNA, the CDR3 is TGTGCCATCAGTGAGTCCCCCGGGACAGGGATTGGAAACACCATATATTTT. Residues: CAISESPGTGIGNTIYF.

This rearrangement joins TRBV5-8 to TRBJ1-2; the D is unclear. The germline gives CDR1 SGHTS, CDR2 YDEGEE. The CDR3 totals 14 residues. V gave up 2 bases and J gave up 3 bases, with 11 bases separating them. This CDR3 is CASSLLRVDYGYTF. DNA of the CDR3: TGTGCCAGCAGCTTACTGAGGGTAGACTATGGCTACACCTTC.

This clone was seen only a few times. J is TRBJ2-7 and V is TRBV4-1; D unclear. This CDR3 is 14 amino acids long. The germline gives CDR1 MGHRA, CDR2 YSYEKL. The ends were cut back, 0 bases at V and 0 bases at J, with 6 bases in the middle. This chain's CDR3 is CASSQDAGSYEQYF. The CDR3 DNA reads as TGCGCCAGCAGCCAAGACGCCGGCTCCTACGAGCAGTACTTC.

This clone has only one observation. J is TRBJ2-5 and V is TRBV28, with a tentative D call TRBD2 (5 bases). Trimming cost V 4 bases and J 6 bases, with 12 bases left between them. Germline CDR1 MDHEN, CDR2 SYDVKM. The CDR3 covers 13 residues. The DNA of the CDR3 is TGTGCCAGCAGTTCAGGAGGTCTAAAGACCCAGTACTTC. Encoded protein: CASSSGGLKTQYF.

The chain has TRBV7-2 and TRBJ2-3; 11 bases agree with TRBD2. The CDR3 length is 16 residues. Germline V CDR1 and CDR2: SGHTA, FQGNSA. J lost 2 bases, V lost 4 bases, and 5 bases had no gene match. CDR3 sequence: CASSSRLAGNTDTQYF. In DNA form, the CDR3 reads TGTGCCAGCAGCTCAAGACTAGCGGGGAACACAGATACGCAGTATTTT.

The chain carries TRBV12-5 and TRBJ2-3; D is possibly TRBD2 (5 bases). Trimming took 3 bases from V and 0 from J, leaving 7 bases between them. The CDR3 contains 14 residues. Germline V gives CDR1 LGHNT, CDR2 FRNRAP. CDR3 sequence reads: CASGFGESTDTQYF. The CDR3 DNA is TGTGCTAGTGGTTTTGGGGAGAGCACAGATACGCAGTATTTT.

This chain links TRBV19 with TRBJ1-5, with D uncertain. This CDR3 region has 15 residues. Germline assignment: CDR1 LNHDA and CDR2 SQIVND (reference sequence). The ends were cut back, 3 bases at V and 2 bases at J, with 11 bases in the middle. CDR3 region: CASSIYSMGNQPQHF. The DNA of the CDR3 is TGTGCCAGTAGTATTTACAGCATGGGCAATCAGCCCCAGCATTTT. The whole variable domain, filled in from reference TRBV19 and TRBJ1-5, reads DGGITQSPKYLFRKEGQNVTLSCEQNLNHDAMYWYRQDPGQGLRLIYYSQIVNDFQKGDIAEGYSVSREKKESFPLTVTSAQKNPTAFYLCASSIYSMGNQPQHFGDGTRLSIL.

This clone appeared a few times. This sequence joins TRBV10-2 and TRBJ2-2, with 7 bases that match TRBD2. This CDR3 is 17 amino acids long. V lost 9 bases, J lost 0 bases, and 13 bases stayed unmatched. Germline loops: CDR1 WSHSY, CDR2 SAAADI. DNA for the CDR3: TGCGCCAGTCTCTCTGGGGGGGTCCTTACGAACACCGGGGAGCTGTTTTTT. Its protein product is CASLSGGVLTNTGELFF.

The chain joins TRBV10-1 to TRBJ2-2, with TRBD1 matching over 7 bases. The CDR3 is 15 residues long. Losses at the gene ends were 2 bases for V and 0 bases for J; bases not matched to a gene: 0. CDR1 WNHNN and CDR2 SYGVQD come from the germline V gene (reference sequence). This CDR3 reads CASSEGTANTGELFF. In nucleotides, the CDR3 is TGCGCCAGCAGTGAGGGGACAGCGAACACCGGGGAGCTGTTTTTT.

The genes are TRBV7-8 and TRBJ1-5, with a weak D call TRBD1 (6 bases). Germline CDR1 reads SGHVS; CDR2 reads FQNEAQ. This CDR3 is 13 amino acids long. V was cut by 5 bases and J by 5 bases, with 10 bases left in between. The CDR3 coding sequence is TGTGCCAGCAGCATACAGGGTCATCAGCCCCAGCATTTT. As protein: CASSIQGHQPQHF.